The rows below give T cell receptor beta chains drawn from one sample of a study of multiple sclerosis patients with progressive multifocal leukoencephalopathy. Profiling relied on immunoSEQ multiplex PCR, and the TCRdb table lists in-frame clones only, not all of them. Here the sample spans 30,000 or so clones, 75% to 90% being singletons. Source: PBMCs, taken from a patient treated with natalizumab. These receptors were obtained from a woman aged 25 to 39 with progressive multifocal leukoencephalopathy. Both conserved end residues are part of each CDR3. D genes are given only for firm matches. A clone size is listed for some rows: how often the clone was seen (once, few, many), or a class if it is expanded.

DNA: TGTGCCAGCAGTGAGGGCCACCCGTACGAGCAGTACTTC; CDR3: CASSEGHPYEQYF; J: TRBJ2-7; D: -; size: -; V: TRBV2
DNA: TGTGCCGTTCGAGGGGTGACGGAAGGCACAGATACGCAGTATTTT; CDR3: CAVRGVTEGTDTQYF; J: TRBJ2-3; D: -; size: -; V: TRBV6-5
DNA: TGTGCCAGCTCCCTTTCATATAATTCACCCCTCCACTTT; CDR3: CASSLSYNSPLHF; J: TRBJ1-6; D: -; size: -; V: TRBV7-2
DNA: TGTGCCAGCAGTGCACAGAGCGACGGCCGCTCCTACAATGAGCAGTTCTTC; CDR3: CASSAQSDGRSYNEQFF; J: TRBJ2-1; D: -; size: -; V: TRBV6-1
DNA: TGCGCCAGCAGCTACGGGGATACGCAGTATTTT; CDR3: CASSYGDTQYF; J: TRBJ2-3; D: -; size: -; V: TRBV5-1
DNA: TGTGCCAGCAGCTTCGGACAGGCATACGAGCAGTACTTC; CDR3: CASSFGQAYEQYF; J: TRBJ2-7; D: TRBD1; size: few; V: TRBV16
DNA: TGTGCCACCAGCATCACGGGAGAGTGGAACATTCAGTACTTC; CDR3: CATSITGEWNIQYF; J: TRBJ2-4; D: -; size: -; V: TRBV15
DNA: TGTGCCAGCAGGGCTAGCGGGATCCTCTCCTACGAGCAGTACTTC; CDR3: CASRASGILSYEQYF; J: TRBJ2-7; D: TRBD2; size: -; V: TRBV7-2
DNA: TGCGCCAGCAGCCAAGACTTGGGCAGGGGAGTCACCATATATTTT; CDR3: CASSQDLGRGVTIYF; J: TRBJ1-3; D: -; size: few; V: TRBV4-3
DNA: TGCGCCAGCAGCCCCGGGGGGGAGTGGGGTAACATTCAGTACTTC; CDR3: CASSPGGEWGNIQYF; J: TRBJ2-4; D: TRBD2; size: -; V: TRBV4-3
DNA: TGTGCCATCAGTGAGTCGGGAGTCGGGAACACCGGGGAGCTGTTTTTT; CDR3: CAISESGVGNTGELFF; J: TRBJ2-2; D: -; size: few; V: TRBV10-3
DNA: TGTGCCAGCTCACCGGAACGGGGGCAGTACTTC; CDR3: CASSPERGQYF; J: TRBJ2-4; D: -; size: few; V: TRBV18
DNA: TGTGCCATCAGTGAGTCTTGGCGGACAGGGGGCGATCAGCCCCAGCATTTT; CDR3: CAISESWRTGGDQPQHF; J: TRBJ1-5; D: TRBD1; size: -; V: TRBV10-3
DNA: TGTGCCAGCAGCTCCCGGGGCCTACTACACAATGAGCAGTTCTTC; CDR3: CASSSRGLLHNEQFF; J: TRBJ2-1; D: -; size: -; V: TRBV5-6
DNA: TGTGCCAGCAGCTTATCGGGGACTAGCGGGCGCTACGAGCAGTACTTC; CDR3: CASSLSGTSGRYEQYF; J: TRBJ2-7; D: TRBD2; size: once; V: TRBV7-2
DNA: TGCGCCAGCAGCCACAGACAGGGCATCTCCTACGAGCAGTACTTC; CDR3: CASSHRQGISYEQYF; J: TRBJ2-7; D: TRBD1; size: -; V: TRBV4-3
DNA: TGTGCTAGTGGTTCTAGGCAGCGCCAAGAGACCCAGTACTTC; CDR3: CASGSRQRQETQYF; J: TRBJ2-5; D: -; size: -; V: TRBV12-5
DNA: TGTGCCAGCAGCCAAGGGACTTCACTAGCGGGGGGGTCAGATACGCAGTATTTT; CDR3: CASSQGTSLAGGSDTQYF; J: TRBJ2-3; D: TRBD2; size: -; V: TRBV4-2
DNA: TGTGCCACCCGAGTGAGTCGGAACACCGGGGAGCTGTTTTTT; CDR3: CATRVSRNTGELFF; J: TRBJ2-2; D: -; size: -; V: TRBV6-1
DNA: TGTGCCAGCGGAGCTACAGGGACAGATACGCAGTATTTT; CDR3: CASGATGTDTQYF; J: TRBJ2-3; D: -; size: -; V: TRBV7-9
DNA: TGTGCCTGGAGTGACGGCAGGAGACCCAATTCACCCCTCCACTTT; CDR3: CAWSDGRRPNSPLHF; J: TRBJ1-6; D: -; size: -; V: TRBV30
DNA: TGTGCCAGCAGCTTCGGACTAGCGGGGGGGCAGCAAGAGACCCAGTACTTC; CDR3: CASSFGLAGGQQETQYF; J: TRBJ2-5; D: TRBD2; size: -; V: TRBV9
DNA: TGTGCCAGCTCACCACAGGGGTTGAACACTGAAGCTTTCTTT; CDR3: CASSPQGLNTEAFF; J: TRBJ1-1; D: -; size: -; V: TRBV18
DNA: TGTGCCAGCAGCCAAGATCTCGGTTCCGAGCAGTACTTC; CDR3: CASSQDLGSEQYF; J: TRBJ2-7; D: -; size: -; V: TRBV14
DNA: TGTGCCAGTAGCGACCTAGTGGAGCAGTTCTTC; CDR3: CASSDLVEQFF; J: TRBJ2-1; D: -; size: -; V: TRBV19